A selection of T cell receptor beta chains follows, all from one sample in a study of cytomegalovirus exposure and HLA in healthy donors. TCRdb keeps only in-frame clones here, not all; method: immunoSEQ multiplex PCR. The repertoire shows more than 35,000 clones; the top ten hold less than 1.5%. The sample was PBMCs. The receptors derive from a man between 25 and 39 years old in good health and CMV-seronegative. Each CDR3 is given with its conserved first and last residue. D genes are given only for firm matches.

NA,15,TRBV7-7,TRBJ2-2,TGTGCCAGCAGCCTCACGGGGGACTCTACCGGGGAGCTGTTTTTT,CASSLTGDSTGELFF
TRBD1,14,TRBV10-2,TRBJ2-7,TGCGCCAGCAGTGAACAACAGGGGGCCTACGAGCAGTACTTC,CASSEQQGAYEQYF
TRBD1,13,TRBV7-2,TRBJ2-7,TGTGCCAGCAGCTGGGGACAGGCCTACGAGCAGTACTTC,CASSWGQAYEQYF
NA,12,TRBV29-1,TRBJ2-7,TGCAGCGTTAGGACAGCCTCCTACGAGCAGTACTTC,CSVRTASYEQYF
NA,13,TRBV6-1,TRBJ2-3,TGTGCCAGCACCTGGACAGACTCAGATACGCAGTATTTT,CASTWTDSDTQYF
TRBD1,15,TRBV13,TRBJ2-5,TGTGCCAGCAGCTTGGGGACAGTCTCCCAAGAGACCCAGTACTTC,CASSLGTVSQETQYF
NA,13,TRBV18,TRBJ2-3,TGTGCCAGCTCACCACCGGGACAAGATACGCAGTATTTT,CASSPPGQDTQYF
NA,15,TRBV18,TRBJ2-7,TGTGCCAGCTCACCGGTCAGGGACTTAACCTACGAGCAGTACTTC,CASSPVRDLTYEQYF
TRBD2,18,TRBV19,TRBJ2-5,TGTGCCAGTAGGCCCCAGCCAAGACTAGCGGGGAGGCCAGAGACCCAGTACTTC,CASRPQPRLAGRPETQYF
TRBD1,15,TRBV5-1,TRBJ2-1,TGCGCCAGCAGCTTGGTACAGGGGTCCTACAATGAGCAGTTCTTC,CASSLVQGSYNEQFF
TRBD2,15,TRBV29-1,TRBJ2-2,TGCAGCGTTGAGGAGGCTAGCGGGTTCACCGGGGAGCTGTTTTTT,CSVEEASGFTGELFF
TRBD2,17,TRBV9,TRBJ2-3,TGTGCCAGCAGCGTAGGACTAGCGGGAGGGCCGGGAGATACGCAGTATTTT,CASSVGLAGGPGDTQYF
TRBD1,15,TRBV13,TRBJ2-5,TGTGCCAGCAGCCAGCGGGACAGGGTGAGAGAGACCCAGTACTTC,CASSQRDRVRETQYF
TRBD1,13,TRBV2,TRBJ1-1,TGTGCCAGCGGACAGGGGAGGTACACTGAAGCTTTCTTT,CASGQGRYTEAFF
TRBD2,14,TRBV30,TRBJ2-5,TGTGCCTGGAGCCACGGGGGGGATGGGGAGACCCAGTACTTC,CAWSHGGDGETQYF
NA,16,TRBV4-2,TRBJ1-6,TGTGCCAGCAGCCACGCGGGCAGGGGTCAAGTCTCACCCCTCCACTTT,CASSHAGRGQVSPLHF